This TCR beta chain was obtained from a study of naive and memory T cell subsets. General study findings and limits: Naive repertoires, especially CD8, held a few larger clonotypes, possibly memory cells re-expressing CD45RA.

Regarding this clonotype: Its specificity is unknown.

V lost 5 bases and J lost 4; bases outside the gene matches: 8. Germline CDR1 and CDR2: SGHAT and FQNNGV. The CDR3 is made up of 15 amino acids. An equimolar mix of two oligonucleotides served as the beta constant-region primer for TRBC1 and TRBC2. Ligated cDNA was amplified by four rounds of PCR with nested alpha and beta constant-region primers and SP2. Each CDR3 protein gets one entry after TCRdb re-called the UMI-ligation and nested PCR reads with MiXCR. The table includes approximately 90,000 distinct CDR3 sequences, about 10% detected once. The TCR was taken from a human donor in good health. The sequencing sample was made of naive CD4+ T cells from blood. The rearrangement links TRBV11-2 to TRBJ2-3; 8 bases fit TRBD1. The chain's CDR3 is CASSPRQGLADTQYF. In DNA, the CDR3 is TGTGCCAGCAGCCCCCGACAGGGGTTGGCAGATACGCAGTATTTT.